These T cell receptor beta chains were read from a single sample in a study of vaccination effects on CD4 cells after COVID-19. Some clones are missing from TCRdb's copy, which holds only in-frame ones; the method was immunoSEQ multiplex PCR. Of roughly 61,000 clones in the sample, roughly 76% are singletons; the top ten hold about 2.4%. These receptors' antigens are unknown. This material consisted of CD4+ T cells from PBMCs cultured with HCoV-229E spike peptides, taken before COVID-19 vaccination. The origin of the receptors is a human donor who received a COVID-19 vaccine. Both conserved end residues are part of each CDR3. The order of the fields is D gene, clone size, J gene, V gene, CDR3 DNA, CDR3 protein. D genes are given only for firm matches. The size field is filled for only some rows; it gives once, few, many or a size class.

TRBD1 NA TRBJ1-2 TRBV4-3 TGCGCCAGCAGCCATCCGACAGGGAGGAATGGCTACACCTTC CASSHPTGRNGYTF
NA NA TRBJ1-2 TRBV4-1 TGCGCCAGCAGCCAGGGGACATATGGCTACACCTTC CASSQGTYGYTF
NA NA TRBJ2-5 TRBV3-1/TRBV3-2 TGTGCCAGCAGCCAGATGCCTGGGGGGCAAGAGACCCAGTACTTC CASSQMPGGQETQYF
NA NA TRBJ1-2 TRBV5-8 TGTGCCAGCAGCCCGGGACACCTCAACTATGGCTACACCTTC CASSPGHLNYGYTF
NA NA TRBJ1-6 TRBV10-2 TGCGCCAGCATGTTGGTGGCCGTCTATAATTCACCCCTCCACTTT CASMLVAVYNSPLHF
NA NA TRBJ2-3 TRBV6-5 TGTGCCAGTGTGCGGGACAGCACAGATACGCAGTATTTT CASVRDSTDTQYF
NA NA TRBJ2-1 TRBV5-1 TGCGCCAGCAGCTCCCCGGGGGGCTCCAATGAGCAGTTCTTC CASSSPGGSNEQFF
TRBD1 NA TRBJ1-2 TRBV6-5 TGTGCCAGCAGTTACGGAGGACAGGGCCGGGGCTACACCTTC CASSYGGQGRGYTF
NA NA TRBJ2-2 TRBV19 TGTGCCAGTGGCATCCGGGGAAACACCGGGGAGCTGTTTTTT CASGIRGNTGELFF
NA few TRBJ1-2 TRBV3-1/TRBV3-2 TGTGCCAGCAGCCCCCCCGGTAGGAGTGGCTACACCTTC CASSPPGRSGYTF
NA NA TRBJ1-2 TRBV25-1 TGTGCCAGCAGTGGGAACAGGTATGGCTACACCTTC CASSGNRYGYTF
TRBD1 NA TRBJ2-1 TRBV7-9 TGTGCCAGCAGCTTAGGAGGACAGGGACCCTACAATGAGCAGTTCTTC CASSLGGQGPYNEQFF
NA NA TRBJ2-5 TRBV4-1 TGCGCCAGCAGCCCGCTCCCATACGCCAGTCTGGACTTC CASSPLPYASLDF
NA NA TRBJ2-3 TRBV18 TGTGCCAGTTGTTTGGGAACAGGCGTTGCAGATACGCAGTATTTT CASCLGTGVADTQYF
NA NA TRBJ1-5 TRBV12-3/TRBV12-4 TGTGCCAGCAGTTCGAGGAGAAATCAGCCCCAGCATTTT CASSSRRNQPQHF
NA NA TRBJ2-2 TRBV6-6 TGTGCCAGCAGTACCCCAGGGGCCGGGGAGCTGTTTTTT CASSTPGAGELFF
NA NA TRBJ2-5 TRBV4-3 TGCGCCAGCAGCCAAGATCTTATAAAACTCCAAGAGACCCAGTACTTC CASSQDLIKLQETQYF
NA NA TRBJ2-5 TRBV6-5 TGTGCCAGCAGCGCTTACGTCGGGATCCAAGAGACCCAGTACTTC CASSAYVGIQETQYF
NA NA TRBJ1-1 TRBV25-1 TGTGCCGGGGCCAGGTGGGCGGGCGATAACACTGAAGCTTTCTTT CAGARWAGDNTEAFF
TRBD1 NA TRBJ1-4 TRBV4-2 TGTGCCACCCGAGGGGGGACAGCGAATGAAAAACTGTTTTTT CATRGGTANEKLFF
NA NA TRBJ1-2 TRBV28 TGTGCCAGCAGTCTGACGACCCCTTTAGGCTACACCTTC CASSLTTPLGYTF
TRBD1 NA TRBJ2-4 TRBV3-1/TRBV3-2 TGTGCCAGCAGCCACACAGGGGTCCCCAAAAACATTCAGTACTTC CASSHTGVPKNIQYF